Given below is one T cell receptor beta chain in context. The target antigen is unknown. According to the study, genomic DNA was the template for TCR beta VDJ and CDR3 profiling. In TCRdb, the reads were re-called with MiXCR into one record per CDR3 protein. The sample lists approximately 99,000 distinct CDR3 sequences, 51% occurring once. The sample comes from a study of CD8+CD57+ T cells in acquired aplastic anemia. General study findings and limits: Patients and controls shared some 30 CD8+ CDR3 sequences, highly expressed in patients.

Germline V gives CDR1 ENHRY, CDR2 SYGVKD. The CDR3 is 13 residues long. Trimming stripped 4 bases from V and 2 bases from J, with 8 bases between. The gene calls are TRBV10-3 and TRBJ1-2; D is ambiguous. Sequenced input: sorted CD4+, CD8+, or CD8+CD57+ T cells (not recorded which) from PBMCs. The clonotype originates from a human donor in good health, serving as a control. CDR3 in amino acids: CAISGRANYGYTF. For the CDR3, the DNA is TGTGCCATCAGTGGAAGGGCCAACTATGGCTACACCTTC.